The present TCR beta chain was sequenced within a study of regulatory T cells in long-lasting Graves disease (dated by TCRdb to about 2021). Looking at the study overall: Newly diagnosed Graves' disease patients had taken antithyroid drugs for less than 3 months. Peripheral blood TCR sequencing and RNA sequencing compared persistent Graves' disease patients with newly diagnosed Graves' disease patients. A total of 35 or so samples were covered by TCR sequencing, comprising some 13 persistent and around 20 newly diagnosed Graves' disease patients. The study was registered as a clinical trial and conducted in China. Study-wide findings and limitations: Because the primary lesion, thyroid tissue, could not be accessed, the study looked at peripheral blood alone. Persistent patients shared more public clonotypes among themselves (around 2,800) than newly diagnosed patients did (about 1,000). The small sample size was acknowledged by the authors as a limitation that may reduce accuracy. Persistent Graves' disease patients showed lower TCR Shannon entropy and fewer highly expanded clones than newly diagnosed patients, suggesting clonal expansion. Persistent disease showed preferential use of TRBV28, TRBJ1-2 and TRBJ2-5, whereas newly diagnosed disease favored TRBV20-1 and TRBJ2-1. Sequencing and analysis were restricted to the TCR beta chain.

This clonotype was detected ten times or more. There is no known antigen for this receptor. Base-call qualities are not available, and no considerably larger clone is one nucleotide away. CDR1 SGHNT and CDR2 YENEEA were looked up in the germline V gene. The CDR3 covers 17 residues, taking in both the cysteine and the phenylalanine. Only the CDR3 DNA stays, 51 bases, in frame from base 1. V is cut back by 5 bases and J by 3 bases, with 13 bases in the junction unmatched. Library method: multiplex PCR. Sequencing took place on an Illumina HiSeq 4000. To build TCR beta libraries, CDR3 regions were amplified by Arm-PCR using iRepertoire HTBI primers. PCR products were gel purified before sequencing. The paper's processing steps were these. Gene usage analysis of CDR3 amino acid clonotypes relied on the 55 to 80 TRBV and around 13 TRBJ segments identified across samples. COPE and FqMerger were used to merge filtered high-quality paired reads into contigs. BLAST was used to align contigs to IMGT TRBV, TRBD and TRBJ reference genes, and CDR3 was defined according to IMGT. Clonotypes above 0.1% frequency were classified as highly expanded clones. Shannon entropy served as the measure of repertoire diversity, while the Gini coefficient captured V-J evenness. Clonotypes shared by more than one individual were considered public. TCRdb itself trimmed the public reads at Q25 with fastp, ran MiXCR and retained productive beta chains. Each record represents a unique CDR3 protein, reported with the most common genes and DNA among its rows. In this record, the V and J calls reflect TCRdb's handling and not the investigators' own analysis. This sample comprises under 250,000 distinct CDR3 sequences, 20% to 25% of them detected only once. Over 11% of the sample belongs to the ten largest clones.

The time point label of this sample denotes: newly diagnosed GD, antithyroid drugs for less than 3 months. For both TCR sequencing and RNA sequencing, RNA was extracted from PBMCs in TRIzol. The diagnosis of Graves' disease was made according to American Thyroid Association guidelines. Patients for the study were recruited at an endocrinology department in Xi'an, China. Each patient gave about 8.1 milliliters of peripheral blood, collected in an EDTA anticoagulant tube. Ficoll Paque Plus density gradient separation was used to isolate PBMCs, and no further T cell sorting was performed. RNA quality was checked with an Agilent 2100 Bioanalyzer and agarose gel, and concentration with a NanoDrop 2000.

The sequence was collected from a female donor with Graves disease. Sample: peripheral blood mononuclear cells (PBMCs), taken at new diagnosis, from a patient treated with antithyroid drugs. The chain joins TRBV11-3 to TRBJ2-7, and 10 bases in between align with TRBD2. The encoded CDR3 is CASSVGLAATSYYEQYF. The base sequence is TGTGCCAGCAGCGTCGGACTAGCGGCGACCTCCTACTACGAGCAGTACTTC.